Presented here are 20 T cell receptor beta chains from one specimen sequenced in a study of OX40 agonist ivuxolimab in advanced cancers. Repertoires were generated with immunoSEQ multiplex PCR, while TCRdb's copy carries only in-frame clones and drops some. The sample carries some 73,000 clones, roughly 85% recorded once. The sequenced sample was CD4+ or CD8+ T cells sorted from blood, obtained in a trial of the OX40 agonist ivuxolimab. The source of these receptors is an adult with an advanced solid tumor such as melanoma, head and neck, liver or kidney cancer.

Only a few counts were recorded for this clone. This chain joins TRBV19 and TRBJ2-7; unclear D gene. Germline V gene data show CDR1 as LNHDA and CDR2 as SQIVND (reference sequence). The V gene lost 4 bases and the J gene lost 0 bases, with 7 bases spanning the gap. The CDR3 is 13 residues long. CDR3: CASSRRNSYEQYF. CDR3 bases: TGTGCCAGTAGTAGACGGAACTCCTACGAGCAGTACTTC. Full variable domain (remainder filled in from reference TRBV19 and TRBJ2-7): DGGITQSPKYLFRKEGQNVTLSCEQNLNHDAMYWYRQDPGQGLRLIYYSQIVNDFQKGDIAEGYSVSREKKESFPLTVTSAQKNPTAFYLCASSRRNSYEQYFGPGTRLTVT.

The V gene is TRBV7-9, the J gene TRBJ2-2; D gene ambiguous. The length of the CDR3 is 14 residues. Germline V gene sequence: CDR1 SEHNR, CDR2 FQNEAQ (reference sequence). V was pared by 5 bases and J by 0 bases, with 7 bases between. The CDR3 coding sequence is TGTGCCAGCAGCCCGCACGCGAACACCGGGGAGCTGTTTTTT. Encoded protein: CASSPHANTGELFF.

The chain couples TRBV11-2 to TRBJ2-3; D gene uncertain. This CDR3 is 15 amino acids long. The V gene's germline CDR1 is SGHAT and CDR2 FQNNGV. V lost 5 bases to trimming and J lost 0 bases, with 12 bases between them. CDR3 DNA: TGTGCCAGCAGCCGGAATTTCGGAAGCACAGATACGCAGTATTTT. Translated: CASSRNFGSTDTQYF. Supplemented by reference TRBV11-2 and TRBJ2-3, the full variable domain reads EAGVAQSPRYKIIEKRQSVAFWCNPISGHATLYWYQQILGQGPKLLIQFQNNGVVDDSQLPKDRFSAERLKGVDSTLKIQPAKLEDSAVYLCASSRNFGSTDTQYFGPGTRLTVL.

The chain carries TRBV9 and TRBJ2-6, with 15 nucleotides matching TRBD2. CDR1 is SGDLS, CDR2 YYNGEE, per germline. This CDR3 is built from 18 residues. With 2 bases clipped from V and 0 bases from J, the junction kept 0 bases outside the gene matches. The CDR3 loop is CASSVGLAGGSGANVLTF. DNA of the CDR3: TGTGCCAGCAGCGTGGGACTAGCGGGAGGCTCTGGGGCCAACGTCCTGACTTTC.

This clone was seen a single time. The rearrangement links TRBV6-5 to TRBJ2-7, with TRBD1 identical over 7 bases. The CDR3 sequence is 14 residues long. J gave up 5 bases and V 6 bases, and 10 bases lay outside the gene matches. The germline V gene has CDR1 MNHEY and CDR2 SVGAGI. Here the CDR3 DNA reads TGTGCCAGCAGACGCCAGACAGGGAACCACGAGCAGTACTTC. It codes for CASRRQTGNHEQYF.

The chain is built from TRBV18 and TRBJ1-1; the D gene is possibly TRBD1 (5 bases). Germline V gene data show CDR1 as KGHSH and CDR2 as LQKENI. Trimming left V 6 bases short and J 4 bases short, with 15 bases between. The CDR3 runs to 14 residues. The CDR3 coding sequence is TGTGCCAGCTCTCCCCTGGGGGAAGCCACTGAAGCTTTCTTT. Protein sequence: CASSPLGEATEAFF.

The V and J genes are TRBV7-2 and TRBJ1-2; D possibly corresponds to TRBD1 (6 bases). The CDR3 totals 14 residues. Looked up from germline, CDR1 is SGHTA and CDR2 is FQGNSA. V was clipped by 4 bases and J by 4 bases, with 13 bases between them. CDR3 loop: CASSSLDRFYGYTF. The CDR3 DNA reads TGTGCCAGCAGCTCGCTGGACAGATTCTATGGCTACACCTTC.

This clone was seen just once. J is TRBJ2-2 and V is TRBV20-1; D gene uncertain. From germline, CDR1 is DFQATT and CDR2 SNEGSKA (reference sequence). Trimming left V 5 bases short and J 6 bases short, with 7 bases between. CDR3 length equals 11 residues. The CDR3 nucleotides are TGCAGTGCTTCTAGGGCCGGGGAGCTGTTTTTT. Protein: CSASRAGELFF.

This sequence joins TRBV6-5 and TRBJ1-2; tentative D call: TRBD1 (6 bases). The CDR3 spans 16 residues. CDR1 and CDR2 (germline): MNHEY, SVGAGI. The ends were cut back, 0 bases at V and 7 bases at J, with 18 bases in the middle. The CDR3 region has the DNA TGTGCCAGCAGTTACTCGAGCGCCCCGGGGGCGGGTGGCTACACCTTC. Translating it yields CASSYSSAPGAGGYTF.

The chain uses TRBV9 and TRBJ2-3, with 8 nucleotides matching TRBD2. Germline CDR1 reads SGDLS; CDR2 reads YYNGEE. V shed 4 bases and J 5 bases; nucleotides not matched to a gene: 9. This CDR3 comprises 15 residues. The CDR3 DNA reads TGTGCCAGCAGCACCAGCGGGAGTTATGTAGATACGCAGTATTTT. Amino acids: CASSTSGSYVDTQYF.

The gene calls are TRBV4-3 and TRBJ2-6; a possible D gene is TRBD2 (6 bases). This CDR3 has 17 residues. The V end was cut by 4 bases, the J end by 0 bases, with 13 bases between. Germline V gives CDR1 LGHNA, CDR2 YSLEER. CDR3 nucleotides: TGCGCCAGCAGCCTCGTTGGGGGGACCTCTGGGGCCAACGTCCTGACTTTC. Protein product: CASSLVGGTSGANVLTF.

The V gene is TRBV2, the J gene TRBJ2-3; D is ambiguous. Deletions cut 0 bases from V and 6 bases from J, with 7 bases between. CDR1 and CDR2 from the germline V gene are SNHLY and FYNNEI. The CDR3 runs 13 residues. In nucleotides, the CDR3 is TGTGCCAGCAGTGAAGCCGAAAGTGATACGCAGTATTTT. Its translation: CASSEAESDTQYF.

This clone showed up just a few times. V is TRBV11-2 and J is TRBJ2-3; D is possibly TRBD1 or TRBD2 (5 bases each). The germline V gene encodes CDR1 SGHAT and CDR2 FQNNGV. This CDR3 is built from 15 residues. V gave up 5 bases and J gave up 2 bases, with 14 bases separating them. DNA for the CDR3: TGTGCCAGCAGCCCGCCGGGACCGTACACAGATACGCAGTATTTT. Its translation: CASSPPGPYTDTQYF.

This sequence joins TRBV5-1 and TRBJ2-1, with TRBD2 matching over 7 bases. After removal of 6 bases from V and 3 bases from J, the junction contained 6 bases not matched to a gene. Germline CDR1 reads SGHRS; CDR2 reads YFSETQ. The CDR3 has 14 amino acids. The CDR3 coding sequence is TGCGCCAGCACCATGGGGGGGAGCTACAATGAGCAGTTCTTC. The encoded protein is CASTMGGSYNEQFF.

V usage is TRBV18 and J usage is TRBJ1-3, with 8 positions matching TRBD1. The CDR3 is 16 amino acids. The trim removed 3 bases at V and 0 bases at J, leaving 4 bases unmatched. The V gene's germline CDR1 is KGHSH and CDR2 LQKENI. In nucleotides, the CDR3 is TGTGCCAGCTCACCCGGACAGGGTTTCTCTGGAAACACCATATATTTT. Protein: CASSPGQGFSGNTIYF.

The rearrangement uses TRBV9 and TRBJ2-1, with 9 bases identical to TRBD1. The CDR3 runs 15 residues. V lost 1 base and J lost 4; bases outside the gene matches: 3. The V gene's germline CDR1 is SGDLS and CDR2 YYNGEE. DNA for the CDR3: TGTGCCAGCAGCGTACTGGGGACAGGGTACAATGAGCAGTTCTTC. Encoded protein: CASSVLGTGYNEQFF.

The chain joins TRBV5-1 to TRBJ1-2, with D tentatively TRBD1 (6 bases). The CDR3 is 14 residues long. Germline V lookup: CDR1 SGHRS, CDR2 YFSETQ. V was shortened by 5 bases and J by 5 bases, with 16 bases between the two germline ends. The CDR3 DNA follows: TGCGCCAGCAGACCCTCTGACAGGCCTTATGGCTACACCTTC. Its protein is CASRPSDRPYGYTF.

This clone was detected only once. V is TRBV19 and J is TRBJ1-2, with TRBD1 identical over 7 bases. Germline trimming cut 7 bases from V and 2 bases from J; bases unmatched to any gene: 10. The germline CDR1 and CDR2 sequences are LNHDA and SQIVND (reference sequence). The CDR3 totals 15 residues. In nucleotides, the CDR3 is TGTGCCAGTAAATTTTCTGGGGACAGAAACTATGGCTACACCTTC. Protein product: CASKFSGDRNYGYTF.

The chain's CDR3 is CASSEGGAEGQPQHF. The CDR3 DNA reads as TGTGCCAGCAGCGAGGGGGGGGCGGAAGGACAGCCCCAGCATTTT. This chain connects TRBV6-5 to TRBJ1-5, with a weak D call TRBD1 (6 bases). The CDR3 runs 15 residues. The germline V gene encodes CDR1 MNHEY and CDR2 SVGAGI. Deletions cut 6 bases from V and 7 bases from J, with 19 bases between.

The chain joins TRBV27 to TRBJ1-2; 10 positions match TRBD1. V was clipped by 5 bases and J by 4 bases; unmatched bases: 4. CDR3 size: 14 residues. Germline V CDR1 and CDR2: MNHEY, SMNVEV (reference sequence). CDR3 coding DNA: TGTGCCAGCAGTACCGGGACAGGGGCCTATGGCTACACCTTC. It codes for CASSTGTGAYGYTF.